This T cell receptor (beta chain) comes out of a study of blood T cells in healthy people across ages. Study information: Template switching picked up about one barcoded beta molecule for each two T cells. Study results and limitations: Diversity was higher, and naive CD4+ cells more numerous, in long-lived donors than in aged donors. Diversity of TCR beta per million T cells declined in a roughly linear way with age.

Germline loops: CDR1 DFQATT, CDR2 SNEGSKA (reference sequence). The length of the CDR3 is 15 residues. V was shortened by 0 bases and J by 0 bases, with 10 bases between the two germline ends. This clonotype was found a few times. The antigen remains unidentified. Next came a second PCR, run for about 7 to 12 cycles, which used a sample-barcoded 5' primer along with a J-beta primer mix. Samples each returned at least 2.5 million CDR3-containing paired-end reads. TCRdb re-derived calls from the 5' RACE reads in MiXCR, one entry per CDR3 protein. The table has roughly 1,700,000 distinct CDR3 sequences, 28% seen once.

The gene calls are TRBV20-1 and TRBJ2-3; D unclear. This clonotype was obtained from a woman aged 25 to 39 in good health. Sequenced: blood. The CDR3 protein is CSARDPTRSTDTQYF. The CDR3 DNA reads TGCAGTGCTAGAGATCCGACAAGAAGCACAGATACGCAGTATTTT.